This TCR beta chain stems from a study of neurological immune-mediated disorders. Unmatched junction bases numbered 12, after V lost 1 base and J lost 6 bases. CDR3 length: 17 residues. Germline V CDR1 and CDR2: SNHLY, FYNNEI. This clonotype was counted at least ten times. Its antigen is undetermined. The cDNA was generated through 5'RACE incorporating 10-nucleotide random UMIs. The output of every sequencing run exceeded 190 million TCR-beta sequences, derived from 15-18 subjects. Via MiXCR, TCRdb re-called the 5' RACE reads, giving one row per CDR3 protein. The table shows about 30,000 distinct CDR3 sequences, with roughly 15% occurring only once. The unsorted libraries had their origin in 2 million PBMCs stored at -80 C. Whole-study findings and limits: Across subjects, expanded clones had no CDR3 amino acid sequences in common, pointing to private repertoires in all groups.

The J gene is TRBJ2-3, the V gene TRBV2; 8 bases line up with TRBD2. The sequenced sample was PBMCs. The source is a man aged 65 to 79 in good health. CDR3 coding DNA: TGTGCCAGCAGTGAAGATTACGGGGGGGGCTTATACGATACGCAGTATTTT. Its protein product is CASSEDYGGGLYDTQYF.